The clone carrying this T cell receptor beta chain was found a few times. As yet, its antigen is unknown. Germline V gives CDR1 SGHAT, CDR2 FQNNGV. The CDR3 has 16 residues. Trimming took 5 bases from V and 1 from J, leaving 14 bases between them. The data stem from a study of cytomegalovirus exposure and HLA in healthy donors. Study-level points and caveats: Common viral pathogens were later found to be apparently linked to several of the most significant clusters. Later on, a genetic analysis was performed. It linked a missense variant in DCLRE1C with V- and J-gene trimming of TCR beta. Rarity held for most TCR sequences, but there were some public TCRs that occurred in many donors.

The PCR had 60 Vbeta and 13 Jbeta primers. In the study's own analysis: Unique TCR beta chains numbered around 80 million in a later analysis, with approximately 10 million shared. Method: immunoSEQ multiplex PCR; TCRdb's copy keeps in-frame clones and lacks some. V and J calls and clone size are as listed in that table; D and trimming were resolved from the DNA. The sample includes about 130,000 clones, over 65% seen only once; the top ten take roughly 20%. The sequence was collected from a man younger than 35 in good health and CMV-seropositive. The chain recombines TRBV11-2 with TRBJ1-4; D perhaps matches TRBD1 (5 bases). The sequenced material came from PBMCs. CDR3 protein: CASSQTPGGTNEKLFF. The CDR3 DNA sequence: TGTGCCAGCAGCCAGACGCCCGGGGGAACTAATGAAAAACTGTTTTTT.